These 16 T cell receptor beta chains came from one sample sequenced in a study of cytomegalovirus exposure and HLA in healthy donors. PCR employed 60 Vbeta and 13 Jbeta primers. The table came from immunoSEQ multiplex PCR; TCRdb's copy has only in-frame clones and leaves some out. In total, the table holds about 31,000 clones. Sequencing was carried out using PBMCs. The receptors were sampled from a female donor in good health and CMV-seronegative.

This sequence joins TRBV2 and TRBJ1-1; D ambiguous. CDR1 and CDR2 from the germline V gene are SNHLY and FYNNEI. The CDR3 is 12 amino acids. CDR3 region: CVPAWSGSEAFF. CDR3 nucleotide sequence: TGTGTCCCTGCGTGGAGTGGGTCTGAAGCTTTCTTT.

This chain's CDR3 is CASSLGAGGATDTQYF. CDR3 sequence (DNA): TGCGCCAGCAGCTTGGGGGCAGGGGGCGCGACAGATACGCAGTATTTT. V usage is TRBV5-1 and J usage is TRBJ2-3, with 8 bases matching TRBD1. The CDR3 covers 16 residues. Germline V gene data show CDR1 as SGHRS and CDR2 as YFSETQ. With V trimmed by 0 bases and J by 3 bases, 6 bases remained unmatched.

The V call is TRBV6-5, the J call TRBJ1-3, with a tentative D call TRBD1 (5 bases). The V end lost 6 bases, the J end lost 0 bases, and 12 bases lay between the germline ends. CDR3 length: 15 amino acids. The germline CDR1 and CDR2 sequences are MNHEY and SVGAGI. The CDR3 DNA sequence: TGTGCCAGCAGACGGGACGGGAGCTCTGGAAACACCATATATTTT. It translates to CASRRDGSSGNTIYF.

The genes are TRBV2 and TRBJ2-7; 9 nucleotides align to TRBD2. The length of the CDR3 is 14 residues. V trimming: 6 bases; J trimming: 2 bases; junction bases outside the gene matches: 5. The V gene's germline CDR1 is SNHLY and CDR2 FYNNEI. The DNA for the CDR3 is TGTGCCAGCAGAGTAGCGGGGGCAACCTACGAGCAGTACTTC. The encoded protein is CASRVAGATYEQYF.

This chain connects TRBV2 to TRBJ1-5; D call uncertain. This CDR3 comprises 14 residues. Germline V lookup: CDR1 SNHLY, CDR2 FYNNEI. V shed 3 bases and J shed 3 bases, with 9 bases lying between them. DNA for the CDR3: TGTGCCAGCAGTGAGAGCAAAGACAATCAGCCCCAGCATTTT. Translating gives CASSESKDNQPQHF.

The J gene is TRBJ1-2, the V gene TRBV6-6, with a tentative D call TRBD1 (6 bases). V lost 6 bases and J lost 6, with 14 bases in between. The germline V gene has CDR1 MNHNY and CDR2 SVGAGI (reference sequence). The CDR3 covers 13 residues. CDR3 coding DNA: TGTGCCAGCAGCAAACAGGGCTGGGATGGCTACACCTTC. As protein: CASSKQGWDGYTF.

The J gene is TRBJ1-1, the V gene TRBV5-6; D unclear. The CDR3 consists of 11 residues. Deletions cut 3 bases from V and 7 bases from J, with 7 bases between. Germline V gene lookup returns CDR1 SGHDT and CDR2 YYEEEE. CDR3 nucleotides: TGTGCCAGCAGCTCAGTGAATGAAGCTTTCTTT. Translating gives CASSSVNEAFF.

The chain carries TRBV25-1 and TRBJ1-4; the D gene is possibly TRBD1 (6 bases). V was pared by 1 base and J by 8 bases, with 11 bases between. Germline CDR1 MGHDK, CDR2 SYGVNS. The length of the CDR3 is 14 residues. The CDR3 protein is CASSESGEGEKLFF. CDR3 DNA sequence: TGTGCCAGCAGTGAATCAGGGGAAGGCGAAAAACTGTTTTTT.

This chain joins TRBV30 and TRBJ1-5, with D perhaps matching TRBD1 (6 bases). Per the germline V gene, CDR1 is GTSNPN and CDR2 is SVGIG (reference sequence). This CDR3 is built from 11 residues. The V and J ends lost 4 bases and 9 bases respectively, with 10 bases between them. CDR3 protein: CAWTKGGPQHF. For the CDR3, the DNA is TGTGCCTGGACCAAAGGGGGGCCCCAGCATTTT. The whole variable domain, remainder taken from reference TRBV30 and TRBJ1-5, is SQTIHQWPATLVQPVGSPLSLECTVEGTSNPNLYWYRQAAGRGLQLLFYSVGIGQISSEVPQNLSASRPQDRQFILSSKKLLLSDSGFYLCAWTKGGPQHFGDGTRLSIL.

J is TRBJ1-6 and V is TRBV18; TRBD1 matches at 8 bases. From germline, CDR1 is KGHSH and CDR2 LQKENI. With 5 bases clipped from V and 2 bases from J, the junction kept 11 bases outside the gene matches. The CDR3 loop spans 18 amino acids. The CDR3 here is CASSSPPDRGPYNSPLHF. The CDR3 bases are TGTGCCAGCTCATCCCCCCCCGACAGGGGACCCTATAATTCACCCCTCCACTTT.

The rearrangement uses TRBV18 and TRBJ2-5; D possibly corresponds to TRBD2 (6 bases). Trimming removed 0 bases from V and 5 bases from J, with 13 bases in between. CDR1 is KGHSH and CDR2 is LQKENI in the germline V gene. The CDR3 is 15 residues long. CDR3 sequence (DNA): TGTGCCAGCTCACCACCTCTAGTGAGCGGGGAGACCCAGTACTTC. As protein: CASSPPLVSGETQYF.

A note on this clone: A read error may account for a junction end that differs from germline. The chain uses TRBV7-7 and TRBJ1-2; 7 bases line up with TRBD1. CDR3 length: 12 amino acids. Germline V gene sequence: CDR1 SSHAT, CDR2 FNYEAQ (reference sequence). CDR3 in DNA: TGTCCCAGAGGGACAGCTATTCGAGGCTACACCTTC. It yields the protein CPRGTAIRGYTF.

The rearrangement joins TRBV4-3 to TRBJ2-7; the match to TRBD1 covers 7 bases. The CDR3 contains 15 residues. J was trimmed by 2 bases and V by 1 base; bases with no gene match: 5. Germline-derived CDR1 and CDR2 are LGHNA and YSLEER. The CDR3 here is CASSQGTGVAYEQYF. The DNA of the CDR3 is TGCGCCAGCAGCCAAGGCACAGGGGTGGCCTACGAGCAGTACTTC.

The J gene is TRBJ1-5, the V gene TRBV6-6; 8 bases are a match to TRBD1. CDR3 length: 15 amino acids. CDR1 and CDR2 from the germline V gene are MNHNY and SVGAGI (reference sequence). J was trimmed by 6 bases and V by 6 bases; bases with no gene match: 10. The DNA for the CDR3 is TGTGCCAGCAGGCGCCAGGGGGCGCTGGGTCAGCCCCAGCATTTT. It yields the protein CASRRQGALGQPQHF.

This chain uses TRBV6-6 with TRBJ2-5, with 7 bases that match TRBD1. The J call is doubtful: the DNA matches TRBJ2-7 better. The CDR3 covers 14 residues. Germline loops: CDR1 MNHNY, CDR2 SVGAGI (reference sequence). The CDR3 protein is CASSPYRGTYEQYF. In DNA form, the CDR3 reads TGTGCCAGCAGCCCCTACAGGGGTACCTACGAGCAGTACTTC.

The chain combines TRBV28 with TRBJ2-4; 7 bases are a match to TRBD2. The CDR3 runs to 13 residues. The germline V gene has CDR1 MDHEN and CDR2 SYDVKM. After removal of 5 bases from V and 8 bases from J, the junction contained 6 bases not matched to a gene. The CDR3: CASSSGGRDIQYF. The CDR3 DNA sequence: TGTGCCAGCAGTAGCGGAGGGAGGGACATTCAGTACTTC. Variable domain in full (rest from reference TRBV28 and TRBJ2-4): DVKVTQSSRYLVKRTGEKVFLECVQDMDHENMFWYRQDPGLGLRLIYFSYDVKMKEKGDIPEGYSVSREKKERFSLILESASTNQTSMYLCASSSGGRDIQYFGAGTRLSVL.